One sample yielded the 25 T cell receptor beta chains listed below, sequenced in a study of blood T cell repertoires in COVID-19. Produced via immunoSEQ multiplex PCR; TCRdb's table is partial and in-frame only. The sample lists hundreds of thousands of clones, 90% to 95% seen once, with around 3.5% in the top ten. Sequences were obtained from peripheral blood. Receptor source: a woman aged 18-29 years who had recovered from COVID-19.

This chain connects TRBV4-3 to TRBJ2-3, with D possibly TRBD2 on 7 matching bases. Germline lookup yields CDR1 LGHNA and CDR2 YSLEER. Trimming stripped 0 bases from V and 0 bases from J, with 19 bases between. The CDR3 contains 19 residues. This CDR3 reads CASSQDEGGGVGSTDTQYF. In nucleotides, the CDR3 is TGCGCCAGCAGCCAAGATGAGGGAGGGGGAGTAGGGAGCACAGATACGCAGTATTTT.

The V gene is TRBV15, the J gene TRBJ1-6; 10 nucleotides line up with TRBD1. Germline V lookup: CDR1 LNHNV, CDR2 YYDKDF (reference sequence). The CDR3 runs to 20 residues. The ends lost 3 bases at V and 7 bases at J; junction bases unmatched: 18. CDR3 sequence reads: CATSSYWDPGTGERNSPLHF. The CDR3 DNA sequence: TGTGCCACCAGCAGTTACTGGGACCCCGGGACAGGGGAAAGGAATTCACCCCTCCACTTT.

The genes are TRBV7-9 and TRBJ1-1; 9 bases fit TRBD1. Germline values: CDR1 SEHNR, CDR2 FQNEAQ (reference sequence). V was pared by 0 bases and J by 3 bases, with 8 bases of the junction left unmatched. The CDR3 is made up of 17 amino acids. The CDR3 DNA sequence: TGTGCCAGCAGCTTAGCGCGGGGGACAGGGTTGGACACTGAAGCTTTCTTT. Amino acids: CASSLARGTGLDTEAFF.

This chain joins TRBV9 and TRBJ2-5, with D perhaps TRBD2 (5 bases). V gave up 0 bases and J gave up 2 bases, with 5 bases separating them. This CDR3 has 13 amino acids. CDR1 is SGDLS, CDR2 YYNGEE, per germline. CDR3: CASSVGGQETQYF. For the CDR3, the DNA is TGTGCCAGCAGCGTAGGCGGGCAAGAGACCCAGTACTTC.

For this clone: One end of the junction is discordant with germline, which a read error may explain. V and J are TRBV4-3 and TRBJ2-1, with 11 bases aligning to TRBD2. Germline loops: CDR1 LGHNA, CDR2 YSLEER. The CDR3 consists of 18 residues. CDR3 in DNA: TGCGCCAGCAGACAAGGGGTAGCGGGAGGGCCGTCGAAGAATGAGCAGTTCTTC. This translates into CASRQGVAGGPSKNEQFF.

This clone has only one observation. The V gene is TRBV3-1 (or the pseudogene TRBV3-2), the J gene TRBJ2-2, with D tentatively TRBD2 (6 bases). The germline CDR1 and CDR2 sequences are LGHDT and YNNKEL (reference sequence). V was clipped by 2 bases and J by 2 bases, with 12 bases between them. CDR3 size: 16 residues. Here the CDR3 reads CASSQIPGANTGELFF. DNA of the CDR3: TGTGCCAGCAGCCAAATCCCGGGAGCTAACACCGGGGAGCTGTTTTTT.

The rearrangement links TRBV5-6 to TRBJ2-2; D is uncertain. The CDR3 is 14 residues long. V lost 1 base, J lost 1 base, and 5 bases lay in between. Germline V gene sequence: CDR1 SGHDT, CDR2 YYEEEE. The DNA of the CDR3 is TGTGCCAGCAGCTTGCTAGGGAACACCGGGGAGCTGTTTTTT. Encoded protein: CASSLLGNTGELFF.

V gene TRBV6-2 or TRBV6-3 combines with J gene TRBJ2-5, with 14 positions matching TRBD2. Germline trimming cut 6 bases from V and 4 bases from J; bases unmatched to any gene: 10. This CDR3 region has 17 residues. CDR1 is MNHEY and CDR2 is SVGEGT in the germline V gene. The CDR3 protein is CASSAGLAGGVRETQYF. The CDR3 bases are TGTGCCAGCAGCGCCGGACTAGCGGGAGGAGTGAGAGAGACCCAGTACTTC.

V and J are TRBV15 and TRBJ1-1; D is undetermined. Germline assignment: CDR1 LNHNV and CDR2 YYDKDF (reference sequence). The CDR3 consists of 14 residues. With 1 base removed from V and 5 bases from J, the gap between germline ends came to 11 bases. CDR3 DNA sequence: TGTGCCACCAGCAGAGGAGGGTACCAAACTGAAGCTTTCTTT. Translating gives CATSRGGYQTEAFF.

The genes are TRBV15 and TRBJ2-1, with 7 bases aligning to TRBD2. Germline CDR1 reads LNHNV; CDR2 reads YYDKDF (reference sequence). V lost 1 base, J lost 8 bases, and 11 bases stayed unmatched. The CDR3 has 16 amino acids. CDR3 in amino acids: CATSRGSLATSHEQFF. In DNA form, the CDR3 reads TGTGCCACCAGCAGAGGTTCACTAGCGACGTCCCATGAGCAGTTCTTC.

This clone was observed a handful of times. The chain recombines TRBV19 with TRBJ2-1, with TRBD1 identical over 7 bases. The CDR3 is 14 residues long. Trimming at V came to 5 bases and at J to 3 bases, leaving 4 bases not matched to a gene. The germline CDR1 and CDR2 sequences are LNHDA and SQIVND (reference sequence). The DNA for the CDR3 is TGTGCCAGTAGTCCCCGGACAGGCTACAATGAGCAGTTCTTC. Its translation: CASSPRTGYNEQFF.

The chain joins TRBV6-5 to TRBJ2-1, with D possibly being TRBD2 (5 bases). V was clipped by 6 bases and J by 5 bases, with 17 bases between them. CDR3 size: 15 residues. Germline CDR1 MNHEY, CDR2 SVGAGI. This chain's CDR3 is CASRIDPGGHNEQFF. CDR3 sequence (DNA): TGTGCCAGCAGGATCGACCCCGGAGGTCACAATGAGCAGTTCTTC.

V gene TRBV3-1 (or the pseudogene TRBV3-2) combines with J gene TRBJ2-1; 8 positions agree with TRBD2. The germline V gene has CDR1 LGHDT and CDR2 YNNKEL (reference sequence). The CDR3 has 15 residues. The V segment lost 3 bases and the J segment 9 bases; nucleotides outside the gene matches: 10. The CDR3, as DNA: TGTGCCAGCAGCCATGAGGCTAGCGGGTGGAGTGAGCAGTTCTTC. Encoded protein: CASSHEASGWSEQFF.

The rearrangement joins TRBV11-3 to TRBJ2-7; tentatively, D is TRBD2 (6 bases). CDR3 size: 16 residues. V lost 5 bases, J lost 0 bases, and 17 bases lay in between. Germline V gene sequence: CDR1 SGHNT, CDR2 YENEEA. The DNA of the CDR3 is TGTGCCAGCAGCCCTAAACTGGAGGGGATCTCCTACGAGCAGTACGTC. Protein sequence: CASSPKLEGISYEQYV.

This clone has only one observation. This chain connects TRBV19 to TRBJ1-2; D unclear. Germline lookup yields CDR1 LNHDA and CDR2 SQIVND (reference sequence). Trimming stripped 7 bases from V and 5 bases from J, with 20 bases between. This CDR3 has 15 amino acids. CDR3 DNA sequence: TGTGCCAGTACCCCGGTAGGTAGACACGGATATGGCTACACCTTC. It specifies CASTPVGRHGYGYTF.

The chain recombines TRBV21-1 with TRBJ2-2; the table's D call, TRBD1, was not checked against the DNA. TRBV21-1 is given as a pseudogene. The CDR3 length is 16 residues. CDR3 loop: CASSKITGATTGELFF. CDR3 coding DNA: TGTGCCAGCAGCAAAATTACAGGGGCCACTACCGGGGAGCTGTTTTTT.

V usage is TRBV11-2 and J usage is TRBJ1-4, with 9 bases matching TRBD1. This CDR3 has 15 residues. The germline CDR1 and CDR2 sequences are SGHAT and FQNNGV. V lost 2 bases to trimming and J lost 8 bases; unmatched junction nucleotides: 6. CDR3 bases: TGTGCCAGCAGCTTAAGAGGGACAGGGCGGGAAAAACTGTTTTTT. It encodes CASSLRGTGREKLFF.

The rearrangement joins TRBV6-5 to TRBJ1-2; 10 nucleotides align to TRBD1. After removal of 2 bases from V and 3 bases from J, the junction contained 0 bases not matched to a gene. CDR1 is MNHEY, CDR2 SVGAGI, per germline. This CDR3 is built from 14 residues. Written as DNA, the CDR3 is TGTGCCAGCAGTTACGGGACAGGGGACTATGGCTACACCTTC. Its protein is CASSYGTGDYGYTF.

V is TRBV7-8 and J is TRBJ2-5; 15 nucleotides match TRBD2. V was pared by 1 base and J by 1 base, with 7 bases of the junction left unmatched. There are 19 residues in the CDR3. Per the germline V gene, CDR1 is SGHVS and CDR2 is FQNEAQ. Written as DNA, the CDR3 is TGTGCCAGCAGCTTAGGGAGGACTAGCGGGAGGGCCCTCCAAGAGACCCAGTACTTC. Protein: CASSLGRTSGRALQETQYF.

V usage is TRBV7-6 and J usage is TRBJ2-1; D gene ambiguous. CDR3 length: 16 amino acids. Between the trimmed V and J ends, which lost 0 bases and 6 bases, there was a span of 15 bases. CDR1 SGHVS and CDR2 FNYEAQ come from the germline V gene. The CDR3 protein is CASSLAFADTINEQFF. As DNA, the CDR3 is TGTGCCAGCAGCTTAGCATTTGCGGATACTATCAATGAGCAGTTCTTC.

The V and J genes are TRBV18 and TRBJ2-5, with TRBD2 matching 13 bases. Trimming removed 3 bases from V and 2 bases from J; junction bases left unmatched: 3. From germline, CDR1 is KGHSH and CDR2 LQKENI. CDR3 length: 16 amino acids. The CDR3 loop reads CASSPPGLAGQETQYF. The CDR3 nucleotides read TGTGCCAGCTCACCCCCGGGACTAGCGGGACAAGAGACCCAGTACTTC.

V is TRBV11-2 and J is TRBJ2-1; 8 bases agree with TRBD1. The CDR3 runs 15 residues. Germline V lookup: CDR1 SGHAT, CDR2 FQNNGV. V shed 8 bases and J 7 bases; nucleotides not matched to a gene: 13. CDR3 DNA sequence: TGTGCCAGCCTACTGCCGGGACAGGTTAAAAATGAGCAGTTCTTC. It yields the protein CASLLPGQVKNEQFF.

CDR3 bases: TGTGCCAGCAGCTTAATTGCTGGGGGCGGTGGAGGCTACACCTTC. It translates to CASSLIAGGGGGYTF. This chain joins TRBV5-4 and TRBJ1-2; D may be TRBD1 (6 bases). V lost 2 bases to trimming and J lost 8 bases, with 19 bases between them. The V gene's germline CDR1 is SGHNT and CDR2 YYREEE (reference sequence). The CDR3 spans 15 residues.

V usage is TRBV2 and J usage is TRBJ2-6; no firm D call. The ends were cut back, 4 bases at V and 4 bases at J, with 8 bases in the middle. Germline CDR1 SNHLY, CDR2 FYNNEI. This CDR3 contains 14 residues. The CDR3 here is CASSAAMGANVLTF. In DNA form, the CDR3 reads TGTGCCAGCAGTGCTGCTATGGGGGCCAACGTCCTGACTTTC.

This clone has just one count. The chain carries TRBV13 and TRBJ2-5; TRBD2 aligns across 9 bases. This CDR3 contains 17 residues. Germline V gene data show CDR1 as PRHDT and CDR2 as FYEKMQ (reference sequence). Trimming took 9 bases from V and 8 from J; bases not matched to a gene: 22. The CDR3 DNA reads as TGTGCCAGGGGCGTTTCTATGCTTTGGCGGGAGGGCCCTACCCAGTACTTC. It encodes CARGVSMLWREGPTQYF.